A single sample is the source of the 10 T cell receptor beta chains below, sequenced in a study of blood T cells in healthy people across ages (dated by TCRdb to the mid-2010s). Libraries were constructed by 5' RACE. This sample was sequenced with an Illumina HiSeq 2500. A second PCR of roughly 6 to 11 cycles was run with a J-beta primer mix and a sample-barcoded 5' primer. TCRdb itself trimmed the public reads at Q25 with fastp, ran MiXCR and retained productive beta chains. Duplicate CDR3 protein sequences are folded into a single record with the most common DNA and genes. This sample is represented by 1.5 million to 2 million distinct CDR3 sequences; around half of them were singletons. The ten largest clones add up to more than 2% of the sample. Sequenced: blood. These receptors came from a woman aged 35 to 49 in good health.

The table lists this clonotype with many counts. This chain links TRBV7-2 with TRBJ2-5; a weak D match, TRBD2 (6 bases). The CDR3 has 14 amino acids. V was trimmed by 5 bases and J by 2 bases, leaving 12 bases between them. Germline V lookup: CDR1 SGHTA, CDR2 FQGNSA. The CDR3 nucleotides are TGTGCCAGCAGCCCCCTTGGGGGGCAAGAGACCCAGTACTTC. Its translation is CASSPLGGQETQYF.

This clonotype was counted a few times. The CDR3 region has the DNA TGTGCCAGCAGCCAAGGGACGGCGTACACAGATACGCAGTATTTT. It specifies CASSQGTAYTDTQYF. The chain combines TRBV3-1 with TRBJ2-3; D not certain. V shed 1 base and J shed 2 bases, with 10 bases lying between them. The CDR3 runs to 15 residues. The germline gives CDR1 LGHDT, CDR2 YNNKEL (reference sequence).

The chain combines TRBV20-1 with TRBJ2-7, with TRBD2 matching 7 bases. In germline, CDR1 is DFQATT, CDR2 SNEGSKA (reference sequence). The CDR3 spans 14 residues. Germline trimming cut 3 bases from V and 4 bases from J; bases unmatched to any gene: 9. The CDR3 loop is CSASPGWGGYEQYF. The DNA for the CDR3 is TGCAGTGCTAGCCCTGGGTGGGGGGGTTACGAGCAGTACTTC.

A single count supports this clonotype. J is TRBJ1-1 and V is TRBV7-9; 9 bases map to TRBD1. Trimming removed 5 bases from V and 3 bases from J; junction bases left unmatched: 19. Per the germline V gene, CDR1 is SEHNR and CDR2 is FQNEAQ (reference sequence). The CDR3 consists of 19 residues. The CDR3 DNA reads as TGTGCCAGCAGCCCTAGAAGGGGCTGGGACAGGGCGGATGACACTGAAGCTTTCTTT. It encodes CASSPRRGWDRADDTEAFF.

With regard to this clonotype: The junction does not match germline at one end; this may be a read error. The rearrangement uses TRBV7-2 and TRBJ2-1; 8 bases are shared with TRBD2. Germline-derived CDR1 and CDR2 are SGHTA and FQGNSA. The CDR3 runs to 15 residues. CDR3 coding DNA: TGTGCCAGCAGTTTAGGTAGCGGGACCTACAATGAGCAGTTCTTC. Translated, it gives CASSLGSGTYNEQFF. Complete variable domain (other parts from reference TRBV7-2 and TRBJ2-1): GAGVSQSPSNKVTEKGKDVELRCDPISGHTALYWYRQSLGQGLEFLIYFQGNSAPDKSGLPSDRFSAERTGGSVSTLTIQRTQQEDSAVYLCASSLGSGTYNEQFFGPGTRLTVL.

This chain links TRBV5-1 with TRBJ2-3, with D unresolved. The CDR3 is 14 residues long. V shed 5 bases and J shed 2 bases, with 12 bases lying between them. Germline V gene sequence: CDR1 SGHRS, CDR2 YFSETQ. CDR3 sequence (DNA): TGCGCCAGCAGTTCTCGACTGAACACAGATACGCAGTATTTT. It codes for CASSSRLNTDTQYF.

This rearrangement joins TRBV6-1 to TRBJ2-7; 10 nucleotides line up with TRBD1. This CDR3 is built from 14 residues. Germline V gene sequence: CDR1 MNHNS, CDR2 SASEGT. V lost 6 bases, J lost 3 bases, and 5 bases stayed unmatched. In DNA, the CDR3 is TGTGCCAGCAGGATCCGGGACAGGGGCTACGAGCAGTACTTC. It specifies CASRIRDRGYEQYF.

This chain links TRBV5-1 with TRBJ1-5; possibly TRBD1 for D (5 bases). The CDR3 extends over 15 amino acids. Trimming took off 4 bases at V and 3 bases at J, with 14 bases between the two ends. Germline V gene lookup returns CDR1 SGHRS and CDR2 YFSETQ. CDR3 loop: CASSLAGVTNQPQHF. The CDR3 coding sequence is TGCGCCAGCAGCCTCGCGGGGGTTACCAATCAGCCCCAGCATTTT. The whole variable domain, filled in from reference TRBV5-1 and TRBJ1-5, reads KAGVTQTPRYLIKTRGQQVTLSCSPISGHRSVSWYQQTPGQGLQFLFEYFSETQRNKGNFPGRFSGRQFSNSRSEMNVSTLELGDSALYLCASSLAGVTNQPQHFGDGTRLSIL.

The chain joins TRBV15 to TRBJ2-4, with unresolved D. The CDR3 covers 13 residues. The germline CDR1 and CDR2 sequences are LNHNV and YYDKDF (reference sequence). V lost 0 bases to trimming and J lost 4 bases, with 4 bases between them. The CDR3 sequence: CATSRDIKNIQYF. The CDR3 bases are TGTGCCACCAGCAGAGATATAAAAAACATTCAGTACTTC.

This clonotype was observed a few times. The CDR3 DNA sequence: TGTGCCAGCAGCAACTCGGGACAGACCTACGAGCAGTACTTC. It specifies CASSNSGQTYEQYF. The chain uses TRBV4-2 and TRBJ2-7, with 7 bases that match TRBD1. The V gene end was trimmed by 5 bases and the J gene end by 2 bases; junction bases not matched to a gene: 6. CDR3 size: 14 residues. Germline CDR1 reads LGHNA; CDR2 reads YNFKEQ.